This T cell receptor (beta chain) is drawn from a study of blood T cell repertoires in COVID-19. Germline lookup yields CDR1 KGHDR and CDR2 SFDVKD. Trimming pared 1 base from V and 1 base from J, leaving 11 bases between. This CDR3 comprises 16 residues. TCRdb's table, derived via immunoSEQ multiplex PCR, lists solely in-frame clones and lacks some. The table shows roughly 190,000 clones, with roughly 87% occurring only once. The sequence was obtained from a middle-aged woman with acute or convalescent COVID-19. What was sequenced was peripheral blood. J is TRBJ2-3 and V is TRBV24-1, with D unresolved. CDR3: CATSDLLSSGTDTQYF. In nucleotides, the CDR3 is TGTGCCACCAGTGATTTACTTTCCAGCGGCACAGATACGCAGTATTTT.